The 31 T cell receptor beta chains below all came from one sample that was sequenced in a study of T cells in Graves' hyperthyroidism and ophthalmopathy. Amplification of TCR beta CDR3 regions used RNA as the template. A first-round RT-PCR of the TCR CDR3 used the HTBI primer set. TCRdb used MiXCR to reprocess the multiplex PCR reads, holding one entry per CDR3 protein. The sample holds approximately 320,000 distinct CDR3 sequences; around 16% are singletons and the top ten take roughly a third. Sequenced sample: blood. The receptors here all came from a man younger than 40 with Graves' hyperthyroidism.

This clonotype was picked up many times. The chain is built from TRBV28 and TRBJ2-3; D not resolved. Germline CDR1 reads MDHEN; CDR2 reads SYDVKM. The CDR3 is 15 residues long. Trimming stripped 2 bases from V and 2 bases from J, with 11 bases between. The chain's CDR3 is CASSLPSGFTDTQYF. CDR3 in DNA: TGTGCCAGCAGTTTACCTTCCGGCTTCACAGATACGCAGTATTTT.

This clonotype has at least ten counts. The chain has TRBV20-1 and TRBJ2-7, with D hard to call. Trimming pared 0 bases from V and 7 bases from J, leaving 10 bases between. The CDR3 length is 12 residues. CDR1 is DFQATT, CDR2 SNEGSKA, per germline (reference sequence). This chain's CDR3 is CSARDETSEQYF. The CDR3 DNA is TGCAGTGCTAGAGATGAGACGTCGGAGCAGTACTTC.

This clonotype was recorded many times. The rearrangement links TRBV30 to TRBJ1-1; no reliable D call. Germline V gene sequence: CDR1 GTSNPN, CDR2 SVGIG (reference sequence). This CDR3 has 14 residues. Between the trimmed V and J ends, which lost 0 bases and 3 bases, there was a span of 11 bases. The CDR3 protein is CAWSVRWEDTEAFF. In nucleotides, the CDR3 is TGTGCCTGGAGTGTAAGATGGGAGGACACTGAAGCTTTCTTT.

In its sample, this clonotype was seen many times. The chain has TRBV20-1 and TRBJ2-3; D perhaps matches TRBD2 (5 bases). CDR1 is DFQATT, CDR2 SNEGSKA, per germline (reference sequence). This CDR3 is 12 amino acids long. The V end lost 1 base, the J end lost 6 bases, and 8 bases lay between the germline ends. The CDR3 sequence: CSARGSEDTQYF. CDR3 DNA: TGCAGTGCTAGAGGTAGCGAGGATACGCAGTATTTT.

This clonotype has a handful of counts. The chain joins TRBV11-3 to TRBJ2-7; D perhaps matches TRBD1 (7 bases). CDR1 and CDR2 from the germline V gene are SGHNT and YENEEA. V lost 0 bases and J 6 bases, leaving 9 bases between the germline ends. The CDR3 consists of 13 residues. This CDR3 is CASSLDQGGEQYF. The CDR3 nucleotides read TGTGCCAGCAGCTTAGATCAGGGGGGCGAGCAGTACTTC.

There are many counts of this clonotype. The rearrangement links TRBV20-1 to TRBJ1-1, with unresolved D. V was pared by 6 bases and J by 1 base, with 12 bases between. Germline CDR1 is DFQATT and CDR2 is SNEGSKA (reference sequence). The CDR3 runs 13 residues. The CDR3 is CSAHGKGNTEAFF. In nucleotides, the CDR3 is TGCAGTGCGCATGGGAAGGGGAACACTGAAGCTTTCTTT.

This clonotype was seen more than once but under ten times. The chain is built from TRBV15 and TRBJ1-2; maybe TRBD1 (6 bases). The germline gives CDR1 LNHNV, CDR2 YYDKDF (reference sequence). The V end was cut by 2 bases, the J end by 6 bases, with 10 bases between. The CDR3 consists of 13 residues. CDR3 nucleotides: TGTGCCACCAGCAGACAGGGGCGAGATGGCTACACCTTC. It is translated as CATSRQGRDGYTF.

This sequence joins TRBV5-4 and TRBJ2-1, with 7 bases lining up with TRBD1. Germline trimming cut 4 bases from V and 9 bases from J; bases unmatched to any gene: 7. Germline V gene lookup returns CDR1 SGHNT and CDR2 YYREEE (reference sequence). CDR3 length equals 13 residues. For the CDR3, the DNA is TGTGCCAGCAGCGCGGACAGGTCGGGTGAGCAGTTCTTC. Translated, it gives CASSADRSGEQFF.

This clonotype was found many times. The chain employs TRBV2 and TRBJ1-2, with TRBD1 matching 9 bases. V was pared by 9 bases and J by 4 bases, with 3 bases of the junction left unmatched. CDR3 length: 12 residues. CDR1 and CDR2 (germline): SNHLY, FYNNEI. The CDR3 protein is CARQGAGYGYTF. CDR3 in DNA: TGTGCCAGACAGGGGGCGGGCTATGGCTACACCTTC.

This clonotype has a count of ten or more. The chain carries TRBV7-3 and TRBJ2-7, with TRBD2 matching 7 bases. Germline V CDR1 and CDR2: SGHTA, FQGTGA. This CDR3 contains 14 residues. With V trimmed by 5 bases and J by 6 bases, 10 bases remained unmatched. The CDR3 loop is CASSPSREFPEQYF. The CDR3 nucleotides read TGTGCCAGCAGCCCGTCGCGGGAGTTCCCCGAGCAGTACTTC. Together with reference TRBV7-3 and TRBJ2-7, the CDR3 gives the full variable domain: GAGVSQTPSNKVTEKGKYVELRCDPISGHTALYWYRQSLGQGPEFLIYFQGTGAADDSGLPNDRFFAVRPEGSVSTLKIQRTERGDSAVYLCASSPSREFPEQYFGPGTRLTVT.

Details on this clonotype: Compared with germline, one end of the junction differs, possibly owing to a read error. The V and J genes are TRBV3-1 and TRBJ1-2, with unresolved D. This CDR3 is 14 amino acids long. Germline-derived CDR1 and CDR2 are LGHDT and YNNKEL (reference sequence). CDR3 DNA sequence: TGTGCCAGCGGCCAAGCCCTAGTAACGGGTGGCTACACCTTC. Amino acids: CASGQALVTGGYTF. The full variable domain, in which reference TRBV3-1 and TRBJ1-2 provide the parts outside the CDR3, is DTAVSQTPKYLVTQMGNDKSIKCEQNLGHDTMYWYKQDSKKFLKIMFSYNNKELIINETVPNRFSPKSPDKAHLNLHINSLELGDSAVYFCASGQALVTGGYTFGSGTRLTVV.

The chain joins TRBV27 to TRBJ1-1, with 9 bases matching TRBD1. The CDR3 extends over 14 amino acids. The germline V gene has CDR1 MNHEY and CDR2 SMNVEV (reference sequence). J lost 3 bases, V lost 5 bases, and 4 bases had no gene match. CDR3: CASSTGGRDTEAFF. The CDR3 region has the DNA TGTGCCAGCAGTACAGGGGGCCGGGACACTGAAGCTTTCTTT.

This clonotype appeared many times. The rearrangement joins TRBV28 to TRBJ2-7, with TRBD1 identical over 8 bases. This CDR3 has 14 residues. V shed 5 bases and J 2 bases; nucleotides not matched to a gene: 5. Germline CDR1 MDHEN, CDR2 SYDVKM. The CDR3 region is CASSTRDRTYEQYF. CDR3 nucleotides: TGTGCCAGCAGTACCCGGGACAGGACCTACGAGCAGTACTTC.

Only a few counts were recorded for this clonotype. J is TRBJ1-2 and V is TRBV5-8; TRBD1 is a possible D gene (5 bases). Trimming shortened V by 0 bases and J by 8 bases, and 17 bases separated the two germline ends. This CDR3 comprises 15 residues. The germline gives CDR1 SGHTS, CDR2 YDEGEE. The CDR3: CASSLGGSAGGGYTF. In DNA, the CDR3 is TGTGCCAGCAGCTTGGGGGGCAGCGCCGGCGGGGGCTACACCTTC.

The rearrangement links TRBV12-3 or TRBV12-4 to TRBJ2-2; 7 bases align to TRBD2. The CDR3 sequence is 17 residues long. J was trimmed by 2 bases and V by 5 bases; bases with no gene match: 11. The DNA of the CDR3 is TGTGCCAGCAGTCCGCAGGGCCTAGCGGAAAACACCGGGGAGCTGTTTTTT. Amino acids: CASSPQGLAENTGELFF.

The genes are TRBV2 and TRBJ1-1, with 7 bases aligning to TRBD1. Germline trimming cut 6 bases from V and 3 bases from J; bases unmatched to any gene: 10. Germline assignment: CDR1 SNHLY and CDR2 FYNNEI. The CDR3 is made up of 15 amino acids. CDR3 nucleotide sequence: TGTGCCAGCAGGACAGGGAAAGGGCCGGACACTGAAGCTTTCTTT. Amino acids: CASRTGKGPDTEAFF.

The J gene is TRBJ2-1, the V gene TRBV14, with 7 bases identical to TRBD1. V lost 5 bases, J lost 4 bases, and 11 bases stayed unmatched. This CDR3 is built from 16 residues. In germline, CDR1 is SGHDN, CDR2 FVKESK. The CDR3 DNA sequence: TGTGCCAGCAGCAGGGGACAGAGCCACCCTTACAATGAGCAGTTCTTC. It translates to CASSRGQSHPYNEQFF.

In this sample, this clonotype turned up a few times. V usage is TRBV24-1 and J usage is TRBJ2-5; 10 positions agree with TRBD1. Looked up from germline, CDR1 is KGHDR and CDR2 is SFDVKD. The CDR3 length is 14 residues. J lost 13 bases, V lost 4 bases, and 11 bases had no gene match. CDR3 bases: TGTGCCACCAGTGACCCAAGGGACAGGGGAAGAATGTACTTC. This encodes CATSDPRDRGRMYF.

This clonotype was detected ten times or more. V and J are TRBV2 and TRBJ1-6; D is perhaps TRBD1 (6 bases). Trimming shortened V by 8 bases and J by 18 bases, and 17 bases separated the two germline ends. Germline V CDR1 and CDR2: SNHLY, FYNNEI. The CDR3 is made up of 11 amino acids. The CDR3 region is CASGEQGFGHF. CDR3 DNA: TGTGCCAGCGGGGAACAGGGCTTCGGCCACTTT. The whole variable domain, filled in from reference TRBV2 and TRBJ1-6, reads EPEVTQTPSHQVTQMGQEVILRCVPISNHLYFYWYRQILGQKVEFLVSFYNNEISEKSEIFDDQFSVERPDGSNFTLKIRSTKLEDSAMYFCASGEQGFGHFGNGTRLTVT.

V gene TRBV30 combines with J gene TRBJ2-2; TRBD2 matches 12 bases. V gave up 0 bases and J gave up 1 base; unmatched junction bases: 15. CDR1 and CDR2 (germline): GTSNPN, SVGIG (reference sequence). The CDR3 is 21 residues long. This CDR3 reads CAWSVLVKGLAGLKNTGELFF. The CDR3 DNA is TGTGCCTGGAGTGTACTGGTCAAGGGACTAGCGGGCCTAAAGAACACCGGGGAGCTGTTTTTT.

Many counts were recorded for this clonotype. V is TRBV2 and J is TRBJ2-1; the D call may be TRBD1 or TRBD2 (5 bases each). The germline V gene encodes CDR1 SNHLY and CDR2 FYNNEI. The CDR3 extends over 16 amino acids. The V end was cut by 6 bases, the J end by 0 bases, with 15 bases between. CDR3 protein: CASREWGPLSYNEQFF. The CDR3 region has the DNA TGTGCCAGCAGGGAATGGGGACCCCTCTCCTACAATGAGCAGTTCTTC.

This clonotype has at least ten counts. The genes are TRBV20-1 and TRBJ2-7; the D gene is possibly TRBD1 (5 bases). Germline CDR1 is DFQATT and CDR2 is SNEGSKA (reference sequence). V lost 3 bases and J lost 1, with 10 bases in between. This CDR3 has 13 amino acids. As DNA, the CDR3 is TGCAGTGCTAGTATCTACAGGTCCTACGAGCAGTACTTC. Its protein is CSASIYRSYEQYF.

This clonotype was detected a few times. The chain joins TRBV12-3 or TRBV12-4 to TRBJ2-1; D unclear. Trimming left V 7 bases short and J 2 bases short, with 12 bases between. The CDR3 contains 14 residues. The CDR3 sequence is CASTASRAYNEQFF. The CDR3 nucleotides read TGTGCCAGCACGGCTAGTAGGGCCTACAATGAGCAGTTCTTC.

There are a few counts of this clonotype. V gene TRBV12-3 or TRBV12-4 combines with J gene TRBJ1-5; D is uncertain. This CDR3 spans 12 amino acids. Trimming stripped 4 bases from V and 5 bases from J, with 6 bases between. The DNA of the CDR3 is TGTGCCAGCAGTTATTTGGATCAGCCCCAGCATTTT. Translated: CASSYLDQPQHF.

Comments on this clonotype: A read error may produce the germline difference seen at one junction end. The rearrangement uses TRBV20-1 and TRBJ1-6; no clear D. CDR3 length: 14 amino acids. The germline V gene has CDR1 DFQATT and CDR2 SNEGSKA (reference sequence). The DNA for the CDR3 is TGCGGTGCTACAAGACGGATGAATAATTCACCCCTCCGCTTT. Its translation: CGATRRMNNSPLRF.

As regards this clonotype: A much larger clone lies a single base off, so this may be a read error. J is TRBJ2-1 and V is TRBV7-3; the match to TRBD1 covers 7 bases. Looked up from germline, CDR1 is SGHTA and CDR2 is FQGTGA. This CDR3 has 14 amino acids. J gave up 7 bases and V 4 bases, and 7 bases lay outside the gene matches. The CDR3 sequence is CASSSVQGMNEQFF. DNA for the CDR3: TGTGCCAGCAGCTCCGTACAGGGGATGAATGAGCAGTTCTTC.

V usage is TRBV10-3 and J usage is TRBJ1-2, with D unresolved. This CDR3 region has 15 residues. V lost 3 bases, J lost 6 bases, and 17 bases lay in between. The V gene's germline CDR1 is ENHRY and CDR2 SYGVKD. CDR3 sequence (DNA): TGTGCCATCAGTGACTCGGCTGTCCGTTCCAATGGCTACACCTTC. Residues: CAISDSAVRSNGYTF.

This clonotype was detected a few times. The chain joins TRBV7-9 to TRBJ2-1; TRBD1 aligns across 7 bases. The germline V gene encodes CDR1 SEHNR and CDR2 FQNEAQ (reference sequence). The CDR3 has 14 residues. V lost 3 bases, J lost 5 bases, and 4 bases stayed unmatched. Here the CDR3 reads CASSFRDSNNEQFF. The DNA for the CDR3 is TGTGCCAGCAGCTTCCGGGACAGCAACAATGAGCAGTTCTTC. The whole variable domain, remainder taken from reference TRBV7-9 and TRBJ2-1, is DTGVSQNPRHKITKRGQNVTFRCDPISEHNRLYWYRQTLGQGPEFLTYFQNEAQLEKSRLLSDRFSAERPKGSFSTLEIQRTEQGDSAMYLCASSFRDSNNEQFFGPGTRLTVL.

This clonotype was recorded a few times. CDR3 in amino acids: CAISVAGAGTGELFF. CDR3 DNA: TGTGCCATCAGTGTAGCGGGAGCGGGCACCGGGGAGCTGTTTTTT. This sequence joins TRBV10-3 and TRBJ2-2; 9 bases fit TRBD2. The CDR3 extends over 15 amino acids. V was pared by 4 bases and J by 4 bases, with 4 bases of the junction left unmatched. The germline V gene has CDR1 ENHRY and CDR2 SYGVKD.

This clonotype turned up a few times. The chain joins TRBV24-1 to TRBJ2-3; D is possibly TRBD1 (6 bases). Trimming stripped 2 bases from V and 3 bases from J, with 11 bases between. The length of the CDR3 is 15 residues. CDR1 KGHDR and CDR2 SFDVKD come from the germline V gene. DNA of the CDR3: TGTGCCACCAGTGATTATAGGACAGCAACAGATACGCAGTATTTT. Translated, it gives CATSDYRTATDTQYF.

Comment on this clonotype: Just one base apart from a much larger clone, this may be a read error. The final CDR3 position lacks the conserved phenylalanine or tryptophan, pointing to a likely read error. This chain connects TRBV12-3 or TRBV12-4 to TRBJ2-5; 7 positions agree with TRBD1. The CDR3 extends over 13 amino acids. After removal of 8 bases from V and 1 base from J, the junction contained 4 bases not matched to a gene. CDR3 bases: TGTGCCAGCGGGGGACAGATCCAAGAGACCCAGTACCTC. The encoded protein is CASGGQIQETQYL.